This T cell receptor beta chain was profiled in a study of spatial heterogeneity in lung cancer. Study-wide context: Sequencing consistently turned up more beta-chain sequences than alpha-chain sequences.

Time point denoted: sample taken at primary tumor resection. The input material, whole RNA from tumor, nontumor lung or frozen PBMC, was sequenced unsorted. Each CDR3 protein gets one entry after TCRdb re-called the 5' RACE reads with MiXCR. The repertoire holds about 3,400 distinct CDR3 sequences, approximately 6% seen once, with 15% to 20% in the top ten. This clonotype rates as medium-sized. No antigen is known for it. Study findings and constraints: The study found that expanded intratumoral alpha and beta TCR counts tracked tumor mutation counts.

Per germline, CDR1 MNHEY and CDR2 SMNVEV (reference sequence). V gave up 6 bases and J gave up 5 bases; unmatched junction bases: 12. The CDR3 spans 15 residues. This chain joins TRBV27 and TRBJ1-1; 7 bases map to TRBD1. The receptor was isolated from a female donor with early-stage non-small cell lung cancer. The sample was lung tumor tissue, taken at surgery. In DNA form, the CDR3 reads TGTGCCAGCAGGGCCTTATACAGGGGTTGGACTGAAGCTTTCTTT. It translates to CASRALYRGWTEAFF.